This T cell receptor beta chain was captured in a study of shared clonotypes between healthy human individuals. In the naive CD8 group, cells lacked CD45RO and were positively selected for CCR7, so terminally differentiated effector memory CD45RA+ cells were left out. V was pared by 3 bases and J by 0 bases, with 6 bases between. This CDR3 comprises 14 residues. In germline, CDR1 is MNHEY, CDR2 SMNVEV (reference sequence). A deep-level run was used for the assay. Sequencing was performed with immunoSEQ multiplex PCR; in TCRdb, only in-frame clones are kept and a portion is missing. The top ten hold approximately 25% of the sample, which has approximately 720,000 clones, 92% seen once. Turning to this clone: As yet, its antigen is unknown. Other DNA sequences in this specimen translate into the identical CDR3.

Study-wide findings and caveats: For sorted subsets, rarefaction showed incomplete sequencing despite large depth.

Sample: naive CD8+ T cells sorted from blood. This sequence was found in a man aged 25 to 45 in good health. The V call is TRBV27, the J call TRBJ2-1; D is ambiguous. Here the CDR3 reads CASSLLSSYNEQFF. CDR3 bases: TGTGCCAGCAGTTTGCTGAGCTCCTACAATGAGCAGTTCTTC.